This T cell receptor (beta chain) originates from a study of T cell changes during pregnancy in multiple sclerosis. This CDR3 region has 16 residues. In germline, CDR1 is SNHLY, CDR2 FYNNEI. V was trimmed by 0 bases and J by 5 bases, leaving 14 bases between them. This table comes from immunoSEQ multiplex PCR, and its TCRdb copy is limited to in-frame clones, with some not included. Of 85,000 to 100,000 clones listed, roughly 92% are singletons. The sample consisted of peripheral blood, taken after pregnancy. The receptor was isolated from a female donor with multiple sclerosis, enrolled in a pregnancy study. The chain carries TRBV2 and TRBJ1-5, with D tentatively TRBD1 (5 bases). In nucleotides, the CDR3 is TGTGCCAGCAGTGAAGCGAGACAGATTCATCATCAGCCCCAGCATTTT. Its protein is CASSEARQIHHQPQHF. The variable domain in full, completed from reference TRBV2 and TRBJ1-5, reads EPEVTQTPSHQVTQMGQEVILRCVPISNHLYFYWYRQILGQKVEFLVSFYNNEISEKSEIFDDQFSVERPDGSNFTLKIRSTKLEDSAMYFCASSEARQIHHQPQHFGDGTRLSIL.